One sample yielded the 21 T cell receptor beta chains listed below, sequenced in a study of blood T cell repertoires in COVID-19. Sequencing was performed with immunoSEQ multiplex PCR; in TCRdb, only in-frame clones are kept and a portion is missing. The profile shows about 120,000 clones, around 90% of them singletons. The material sequenced was peripheral blood. All receptors derive from a woman aged 55-70 years with COVID-19, enrolled during active disease.

This rearrangement joins TRBV6-6 to TRBJ1-3; a weak D match, TRBD1 (5 bases). Trimming stripped 6 bases from V and 0 bases from J, with 12 bases between. This CDR3 has 15 amino acids. Germline CDR1 and CDR2: MNHNY and SVGAGI (reference sequence). The CDR3 protein is CASSSLGVSGNTIYF. The CDR3 nucleotides are TGTGCCAGCAGCTCCTTAGGGGTCTCTGGAAACACCATATATTTT.

This chain joins TRBV7-9 and TRBJ1-5; the D gene is possibly TRBD1 (5 bases). V shed 4 bases and J shed 0 bases, with 22 bases lying between them. Germline V gene lookup returns CDR1 SEHNR and CDR2 FQNEAQ (reference sequence). This CDR3 spans 19 amino acids. CDR3 sequence: CASSWGLTWGRDSNQPQHF. The DNA for the CDR3 is TGTGCCAGCAGCTGGGGCCTTACATGGGGGAGGGATAGCAATCAGCCCCAGCATTTT.

This chain connects TRBV7-2 to TRBJ1-5; a weak D match, TRBD1 (5 bases). Germline V lookup: CDR1 SGHTA, CDR2 FQGNSA. The CDR3 is made up of 17 amino acids. V lost 5 bases and J lost 4, with 21 bases in between. The CDR3 here is CASSPEGSGDLNQPQHF. The CDR3 region has the DNA TGTGCCAGCAGCCCAGAAGGAAGCGGGGACCTTAATCAGCCCCAGCATTTT.

Here the CDR3 reads CAWSPLRGTSGNTIYF. The CDR3 nucleotides are TGTGCCTGGAGTCCCCTCCGGGGGACCTCTGGAAACACCATATATTTT. The V call is TRBV30, the J call TRBJ1-3, with TRBD1 as a possible D gene (5 bases). This CDR3 is built from 16 residues. Germline lookup yields CDR1 GTSNPN and CDR2 SVGIG (reference sequence). Trimming pared 2 bases from V and 0 bases from J, leaving 14 bases between.

This clone was counted only a few times. This rearrangement joins TRBV27 to TRBJ1-4, with TRBD1 matching over 7 bases. After removal of 2 bases from V and 7 bases from J, the junction contained 7 bases not matched to a gene. This CDR3 has 15 residues. Germline V gene sequence: CDR1 MNHEY, CDR2 SMNVEV (reference sequence). CDR3 region: CASSLGGGYGEKLFF. The CDR3 nucleotides read TGTGCCAGCAGTTTAGGAGGGGGCTATGGTGAAAAACTGTTTTTT. The full variable domain, with the rest looked up from reference TRBV27 and TRBJ1-4, is EAQVTQNPRYLITVTGKKLTVTCSQNMNHEYMSWYRQDPGLGLRQIYYSMNVEVTDKGDVPEGYKVSRKEKRNFPLILESPSPNQTSLYFCASSLGGGYGEKLFFGSGTQLSVL.

The rearrangement joins TRBV3-1 (or the pseudogene TRBV3-2) to TRBJ1-2; 9 bases fit TRBD1. Per germline, CDR1 LGHDT and CDR2 YNNKEL (reference sequence). This CDR3 is 14 amino acids long. The V and J ends lost 4 bases and 10 bases, in that order; junction bases with no gene match: 10. The CDR3 nucleotides read TGTGCCAGCAGCCCCGTTCCCGGGACAGGGTCCTACACCTTC. Amino acids: CASSPVPGTGSYTF.

The V call is TRBV7-3, the J call TRBJ1-1; no reliable D call. V was shortened by 5 bases and J by 4 bases, with 20 bases between the two germline ends. There are 16 residues in the CDR3. Germline CDR1 SGHTA, CDR2 FQGTGA. CDR3 coding DNA: TGTGCCAGCAGCCCGGCGCAGGTCACCTTGGGCACTGAAGCTTTCTTT. As protein: CASSPAQVTLGTEAFF.

The CDR3 DNA sequence: TGTGCCAGCAGCTTCTCCACTAGCGGCAATGAGCAGTTCTTC. Its translation: CASSFSTSGNEQFF. This chain uses TRBV11-3 with TRBJ2-1, with 8 bases aligning to TRBD2. Losses at the gene ends were 3 bases for V and 6 bases for J; bases not matched to a gene: 4. CDR1 is SGHNT and CDR2 is YENEEA in the germline V gene. The CDR3 runs 14 residues.

The genes are TRBV27 and TRBJ2-7; TRBD2 is a possible D gene (5 bases). Trimming took 3 bases from V and 5 from J, leaving 5 bases between them. There are 11 residues in the CDR3. Germline CDR1 MNHEY, CDR2 SMNVEV (reference sequence). This chain's CDR3 is CASSFGDEQYF. CDR3 DNA: TGTGCCAGCAGTTTCGGGGACGAGCAGTACTTC.

The rearrangement links TRBV4-3 to TRBJ2-1; 9 bases align to TRBD2. V lost 0 bases and J lost 7; bases outside the gene matches: 4. CDR1 is LGHNA, CDR2 YSLEER, per germline. The CDR3 extends over 15 amino acids. CDR3 nucleotide sequence: TGCGCCAGCAGCCAAGATCTCGCGGGGGGGAATGAGCAGTTCTTC. Its translation is CASSQDLAGGNEQFF.

J is TRBJ2-2 and V is TRBV19, with D maybe TRBD2 (6 bases). Trimming pared 3 bases from V and 5 bases from J, leaving 13 bases between. CDR1 is LNHDA, CDR2 SQIVND, per germline (reference sequence). The CDR3 runs 15 residues. CDR3 in amino acids: CASSIRRAGTGELFF. The CDR3 DNA reads as TGTGCCAGTAGTATTCGCAGGGCGGGAACCGGGGAGCTGTTTTTT.

The chain recombines TRBV5-1 with TRBJ2-7; D may be TRBD1 (6 bases). Deletions cut 5 bases from V and 0 bases from J, with 15 bases between. The germline CDR1 and CDR2 sequences are SGHRS and YFSETQ. This CDR3 is 15 amino acids long. The CDR3 DNA reads as TGCGCCAGCAGTGGCGCGACAGGACGCTCCTACGAGCAGTACTTC. It codes for CASSGATGRSYEQYF.

The chain employs TRBV7-2 and TRBJ2-2; 9 nucleotides agree with TRBD1. The germline V gene encodes CDR1 SGHTA and CDR2 FQGNSA. This CDR3 is built from 13 residues. V lost 5 bases to trimming and J lost 6 bases; unmatched junction nucleotides: 1. CDR3 amino acids: CASSRDRAGELFF. The CDR3 bases are TGTGCCAGCAGCCGGGACAGGGCCGGGGAGCTGTTTTTT.

The DNA for the CDR3 is TGTGCCAGCTTTACGAACCGCCGGGTAGCCGCGGTCACTAACACTGAAGCTTTCTTT. Encoded protein: CASFTNRRVAAVTNTEAFF. This chain connects TRBV28 to TRBJ1-1; unclear D gene. Germline V gene lookup returns CDR1 MDHEN and CDR2 SYDVKM. This CDR3 is 19 amino acids long. Trimming pared 8 bases from V and 2 bases from J, leaving 30 bases between.

The genes are TRBV20-1 and TRBJ2-7; D gene uncertain. V lost 3 bases and J lost 4, with 19 bases in between. CDR3 size: 15 residues. Germline V gene lookup returns CDR1 DFQATT and CDR2 SNEGSKA (reference sequence). Here the CDR3 DNA reads TGCAGTGCTAGTAGTACCAGGAACCAATGGTACGAGCAGTACTTC. Translating gives CSASSTRNQWYEQYF.

The chain couples TRBV6-2 or TRBV6-3 to TRBJ2-3, with a possible D match to TRBD2 (7 bases). The CDR3 contains 16 residues. The ends were cut back, 2 bases at V and 2 bases at J, with 14 bases in the middle. CDR1 is MNHEY, CDR2 SVGEGT, per germline. DNA for the CDR3: TGTGCCAGCAGTTACGGGGGCGGGGGCACCACAGATACGCAGTATTTT. Amino acid sequence: CASSYGGGGTTDTQYF.

J is TRBJ1-1 and V is TRBV6-5; 7 nucleotides match TRBD1. The CDR3 spans 14 residues. V shed 8 bases and J 4 bases; nucleotides not matched to a gene: 10. In germline, CDR1 is MNHEY, CDR2 SVGAGI. CDR3 residues: CASGDRPTGTEAFF. Written as DNA, the CDR3 is TGTGCCAGCGGGGACAGACCGACGGGCACTGAAGCTTTCTTT.

The V call is TRBV4-3, the J call TRBJ1-4; 7 bases line up with TRBD1. Germline assignment: CDR1 LGHNA and CDR2 YSLEER. Trimming removed 6 bases from V and 5 bases from J; junction bases left unmatched: 6. This CDR3 spans 14 amino acids. CDR3 amino acids: CASSRAGGNEKLFF. CDR3 bases: TGCGCCAGCAGTCGGGCAGGGGGGAATGAAAAACTGTTTTTT.

This chain links TRBV3-1 (or the pseudogene TRBV3-2) with TRBJ2-7; 12 positions match TRBD2. After removal of 0 bases from V and 2 bases from J, the junction contained 8 bases not matched to a gene. This CDR3 is built from 18 residues. The germline gives CDR1 LGHDT, CDR2 YNNKEL (reference sequence). The CDR3 DNA reads as TGTGCCAGCAGCCAAGAACTAGCGGGGGGCACTCCCCCCTACGAGCAGTACTTC. Translation gives CASSQELAGGTPPYEQYF.

This clone was seen ten or more times. The chain combines TRBV6-5 with TRBJ2-7; the D gene is possibly TRBD1 (6 bases). The germline V gene encodes CDR1 MNHEY and CDR2 SVGAGI. CDR3 length: 12 residues. Trimming cost V 9 bases and J 2 bases, with 11 bases left between them. The CDR3 coding sequence is TGTGCCAGTCGGGACATCCCCTACGAGCAGTACTTC. The encoded protein is CASRDIPYEQYF.

This clone was counted a few times. V and J are TRBV5-1 and TRBJ2-5; 9 nucleotides match TRBD1. The V segment lost 6 bases and the J segment 5 bases; nucleotides outside the gene matches: 8. This CDR3 comprises 14 residues. Germline CDR1 reads SGHRS; CDR2 reads YFSETQ. The CDR3 spells CASNTGGAEETQYF. The CDR3 DNA sequence: TGCGCCAGCAACACAGGGGGCGCAGAGGAGACCCAGTACTTC.